The following is a T cell receptor beta chain sequence with its context. As yet, its antigen is unknown. The CDR3 has 12 amino acids. Germline CDR1 and CDR2: SGHRS and YFSETQ. Deletions cut 4 bases from V and 8 bases from J, with 12 bases between. This entry belongs to a study of tumor-infiltrating lymphocytes in primary liver carcinoma. Overall study context: Men and women, 30 to 69 years of age, made up the patients. Sequenced samples came back with roughly 3.5 to 8 million productive TCRbeta reads, and the counts looked alike across tissue types. Study-wide points: Researchers did not compare CD4+ and CD8+ repertoires, as samples were bulk unsorted.

Out of unsorted whole blood came the blood RNA, and germline DNA was extracted as well. TCR beta cDNA was reverse-transcribed from approximately 0.45 ug of total RNA. The reaction used a constant-region primer and ProtoScript II reverse transcriptase. It was through three nested multiplex PCR rounds of slightly modified ARM-PCR that TCR beta libraries arose. Researchers ran the first two PCR rounds for approximately 10 cycles each with TRBV1-TRBV30 forward primers and a C-beta reverse primer. TCRdb processed the multiplex PCR reads anew with MiXCR; each CDR3 protein has one entry. This sample has almost 200,000 distinct CDR3 sequences, with about 61% found just once.

This receptor was identified in a woman aged 55-69 years with primary liver carcinoma and hepatitis B virus infection. The gene calls are TRBV5-1 and TRBJ1-2; D call uncertain. The sequenced sample consisted of peripheral blood. Here the CDR3 DNA reads TGCGCCAGCAGCCCCAACATTGAGGGCTACACCTTC. It is translated as CASSPNIEGYTF.